There are a few counts of the clone carrying this T cell receptor beta chain. This sample is drawn from a study of blood T cell repertoires in COVID-19. Original processing methods: Amplified reference gene primers provided the basis for estimating nucleated cell counts. Clones were sequenced by immunoSEQ multiplex PCR, and TCRdb holds only the in-frame ones, with some missing. The V and J calls and clone size are taken from that table; D and trimming were inferred from the DNA. The sample yields about 190,000 clones, about four fifths seen once. The CDR3 loop spans 14 amino acids. V shed 8 bases and J shed 4 bases, with 17 bases lying between them. CDR1 is MDHEN and CDR2 is SYDVKM in the germline V gene.

The V call is TRBV28, the J call TRBJ1-2; D is unclear. This receptor was taken from a woman between 25 and 40 years old who had recovered from COVID-19. Sequenced: PBMCs or T cells enriched from blood (not recorded which). The CDR3 region has the DNA TGTGCCAGCCGGGTAACGGGGATGATCTATGGCTACACCTTC. This sequence encodes CASRVTGMIYGYTF.